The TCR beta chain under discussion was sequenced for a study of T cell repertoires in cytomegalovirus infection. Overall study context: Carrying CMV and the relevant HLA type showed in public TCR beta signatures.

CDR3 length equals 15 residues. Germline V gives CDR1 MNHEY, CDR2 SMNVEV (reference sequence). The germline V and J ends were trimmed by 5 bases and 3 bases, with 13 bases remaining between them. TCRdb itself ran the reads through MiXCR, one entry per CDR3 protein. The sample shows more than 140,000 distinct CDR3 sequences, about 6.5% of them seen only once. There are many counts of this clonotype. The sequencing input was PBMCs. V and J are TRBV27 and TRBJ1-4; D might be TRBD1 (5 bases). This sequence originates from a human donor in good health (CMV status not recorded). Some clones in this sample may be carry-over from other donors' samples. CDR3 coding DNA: TGTGCCAGCAGTGCGAGGGGCATGGCTAATGAAAAACTGTTTTTT. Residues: CASSARGMANEKLFF.